Below, 7 T cell receptor beta chains from the same sample are listed, as sequenced in a study of early T cells in non-severe SARS-CoV-2 infection. MiXCR, applied by TCRdb to the 5' RACE reads, yields one record per CDR3 protein. The repertoire consists of about 87,000 distinct CDR3 sequences, with 14% occurring once and the leading ten covering 5% to 7%. Material: whole blood. The receptors were sampled from an adult who was a healthcare worker with PCR-confirmed SARS-CoV-2 infection or an uninfected control (not recorded which).

This rearrangement joins TRBV5-4 to TRBJ2-6, with D possibly matching TRBD1 (5 bases). The germline V gene encodes CDR1 SGHNT and CDR2 YYREEE (reference sequence). Trimming cost V 0 bases and J 3 bases, with 10 bases left between them. The CDR3 has 16 residues. CDR3 nucleotides: TGTGCCAGCAGCTTGGGGGGCGTGGATGGGGCCAACGTCCTGACTTTC. This encodes CASSLGGVDGANVLTF.

J is TRBJ1-2 and V is TRBV7-2, with D hard to call. Looked up from germline, CDR1 is SGHTA and CDR2 is FQGNSA. Trimming removed 3 bases at V and 4 bases at J, with 9 bases between. The CDR3 spans 13 residues. The CDR3 DNA reads TGTGCCAGCAGCTTGAGGAGGACCTATGGCTACACCTTC. Protein sequence: CASSLRRTYGYTF.

V is TRBV5-1 and J is TRBJ2-7; 12 bases fit TRBD1. The CDR3 is 15 amino acids. V was pared by 3 bases and J by 5 bases, with 6 bases of the junction left unmatched. The germline V gene has CDR1 SGHRS and CDR2 YFSETQ. This CDR3 is CASSSSGTGGDEQYF. The CDR3 DNA sequence: TGCGCCAGCAGCTCGAGCGGGACAGGGGGCGACGAGCAGTACTTC.

The chain employs TRBV12-3 or TRBV12-4 and TRBJ2-1, with D possibly TRBD1 on 5 matching bases. This CDR3 region has 14 residues. Trimming stripped 8 bases from V and 6 bases from J, with 17 bases between. This CDR3 reads CASGEGSGPNEQFF. Written as DNA, the CDR3 is TGTGCCAGCGGGGAAGGATCAGGGCCCAATGAGCAGTTCTTC.

This clonotype was recorded a few times. The chain couples TRBV12-3 or TRBV12-4 to TRBJ2-2; D might be TRBD2 (7 bases). This CDR3 comprises 15 residues. V was pared by 7 bases and J by 4 bases, with 16 bases between. The CDR3 DNA sequence: TGTGCCAGCACCCTGGGGGCTAGCGGCACCGGGGAGCTGTTTTTT. This gives the protein CASTLGASGTGELFF.

The gene calls are TRBV3-1 and TRBJ2-3, with a weak D call TRBD1 (6 bases). Germline-derived CDR1 and CDR2 are LGHDT and YNNKEL (reference sequence). The CDR3 consists of 14 residues. Trimming removed 0 bases at V and 4 bases at J, with 8 bases between. The CDR3 coding sequence is TGTGCCAGCAGCCAAGACGCAGGGGCAGATACGCAGTATTTT. This encodes CASSQDAGADTQYF.

The chain has TRBV28 and TRBJ1-2; 11 nucleotides line up with TRBD1. The CDR3 has 16 amino acids. The V gene's germline CDR1 is MDHEN and CDR2 SYDVKM. The V and J ends lost 4 bases and 6 bases, in that order; junction bases with no gene match: 10. CDR3 amino acids: CASSWDRGGRSDGYTF. The DNA for the CDR3 is TGTGCCAGCAGTTGGGACAGGGGGGGAAGATCGGATGGCTACACCTTC.